Following are 5 T cell receptor beta chains from one sample sequenced in a study of T cell responses to AZD1222 COVID-19 vaccine. The table came from immunoSEQ multiplex PCR; TCRdb's copy has only in-frame clones and leaves some out. The data hold under 200,000 clones, with 90% to 95% observed a single time. The source material was peripheral blood, sampled on day 0 of AZD1222 vaccination. The receptors derive from an adult in good health.

V gene TRBV7-6 combines with J gene TRBJ1-1; the match to TRBD1 covers 11 bases. Germline V gene lookup returns CDR1 SGHVS and CDR2 FNYEAQ. The CDR3 extends over 16 amino acids. The trim removed 2 bases at V and 11 bases at J, leaving 13 bases unmatched. DNA for the CDR3: TGTGCCAGCAGCTTATATCCCCGAGGACAGGGGGCAAGGGCTTTCTTT. Encoded protein: CASSLYPRGQGARAFF.

The chain joins TRBV11-2 to TRBJ2-3; D call uncertain. CDR1 and CDR2 (germline): SGHAT, FQNNGV. Trimming shortened V by 5 bases and J by 2 bases, and 11 bases separated the two germline ends. CDR3 length: 14 amino acids. The CDR3 DNA reads as TGTGCCAGCAGCGATTATGAGGTCACAGATACGCAGTATTTT. It is translated as CASSDYEVTDTQYF.

The chain uses TRBV29-1 and TRBJ1-1; D unclear. Germline lookup yields CDR1 SQVTM and CDR2 ANQGSEA. Trimming removed 4 bases from V and 1 base from J, with 10 bases in between. The CDR3 totals 13 residues. The CDR3, as DNA: TGCAGCGTTGGAGAGGACCCGAACACTGAAGCTTTCTTT. Its translation: CSVGEDPNTEAFF.

The chain links TRBV19 to TRBJ2-1; 8 positions match TRBD2. Germline CDR1 and CDR2: LNHDA and SQIVND (reference sequence). The V and J ends lost 6 bases and 3 bases, in that order; junction bases with no gene match: 4. There are 14 residues in the CDR3. Here the CDR3 reads CASSTSGFYNEQFF. CDR3 in DNA: TGTGCCAGTAGCACTAGCGGTTTCTACAATGAGCAGTTCTTC.

The V and J genes are TRBV25-1 and TRBJ1-4; D unresolved. The V gene's germline CDR1 is MGHDK and CDR2 SYGVNS. The CDR3 covers 13 residues. The V gene lost 2 bases and the J gene lost 2 bases, with 3 bases spanning the gap. DNA of the CDR3: TGTGCCAGCAGTGAACATACTAATGAAAAACTGTTTTTT. Protein sequence: CASSEHTNEKLFF.